This passage covers 7 T cell receptor beta chains from one sample sequenced in a study of T-cell reconstitution after alpha-beta-depleted transplantation in children. Preparation of the TCRbeta library was carried out with unique molecular identifiers. TCRdb redid the calling of the PCR reads with MiXCR, one entry per CDR3 protein. This sample has nearly 200,000 distinct CDR3 sequences, with 6.3% found just once. Sample: PBMCs, taken before TCRalphabeta/CD19-depleted stem cell transplant. The source is a girl in the first two years of life with combined immunodeficiency, due to receive a stem cell transplant.

This clonotype was recorded at least ten times. V usage is TRBV7-3 and J usage is TRBJ2-1; no definite D call. Germline CDR1 is SGHTA and CDR2 is FQGTGA. The CDR3 length is 13 residues. With 2 bases removed from V and 5 bases from J, the gap between germline ends came to 7 bases. The CDR3 is CASSLDRDNEQFF. For the CDR3, the DNA is TGTGCCAGCAGCTTAGATAGGGACAATGAGCAGTTCTTC.

The sample holds many counts of this clonotype. This sequence joins TRBV6-5 and TRBJ2-1, with unresolved D. V gave up 10 bases and J gave up 1 base, with 20 bases separating them. Per the germline V gene, CDR1 is MNHEY and CDR2 is SVGAGI. The CDR3 extends over 16 amino acids. DNA for the CDR3: TGTGCCAACCATCGAGCTGGAGTAGGATCCTACAATGAGCAGTTCTTC. Protein sequence: CANHRAGVGSYNEQFF.

A note on this clonotype: A much bigger clone sits one base away, suggesting this may be a read error. The chain employs TRBV29-1 and TRBJ2-7, with TRBD1 matching 9 bases. There are 13 residues in the CDR3. Germline V gene data show CDR1 as SQVTM and CDR2 as ANQGSEA. The CDR3 nucleotides read TGCAGCGTCCGGGACAGGGCCCTCTACGAGCATTACTTC. Protein product: CSVRDRALYEHYF.

This clonotype was recorded a few times. The rearrangement links TRBV18 to TRBJ2-7; maybe TRBD2 (6 bases). CDR1 KGHSH and CDR2 LQKENI come from the germline V gene. V was pared by 4 bases and J by 5 bases, with 12 bases between. The CDR3 has 13 residues. CDR3 bases: TGTGCCAGCTCACGGCGGGAAACTGACGAGCAGTACTTC. This sequence encodes CASSRRETDEQYF.

This clonotype was found a few times. The V and J genes are TRBV4-2 and TRBJ2-3, with D possibly being TRBD2 (6 bases). The CDR3 has 15 amino acids. The V end was cut by 3 bases, the J end by 2 bases, with 12 bases between. Per germline, CDR1 LGHNA and CDR2 YNFKEQ. The CDR3, as DNA: TGTGCCAGCAGCCAGAGTAGCGGAGTCACAGATACGCAGTATTTT. Its translation is CASSQSSGVTDTQYF.

This clonotype was picked up many times. The V gene is TRBV14, the J gene TRBJ2-7; TRBD2 matches 12 bases. The V and J ends lost 5 bases and 4 bases, in that order; junction bases with no gene match: 6. The CDR3 totals 15 residues. Germline loops: CDR1 SGHDN, CDR2 FVKESK. CDR3: CASSSRLAGVYEQYF. The CDR3 region has the DNA TGTGCCAGCAGCTCCAGACTAGCGGGAGTTTACGAGCAGTACTTC.

Ten or more counts support this clonotype. The chain has TRBV29-1 and TRBJ2-1, with 9 bases aligning to TRBD1. V gave up 3 bases and J gave up 4 bases; unmatched junction bases: 4. Germline lookup yields CDR1 SQVTM and CDR2 ANQGSEA. The CDR3 is made up of 14 amino acids. The CDR3 region has the DNA TGCAGCGTTGATCGACAGGGGGTGTACAATGAGCAGTTCTTC. It is translated as CSVDRQGVYNEQFF.